This T cell receptor beta chain originates from a study of T cell responses to AZD1222 COVID-19 vaccine. Whole-study results and caveats: Repertoires were collected only later (after the peak T cell response had occurred).

On this clone itself: Its specificity is unknown.

Profiled with immunoSEQ multiplex PCR; TCRdb holds only in-frame clones, not every one. The sample consists of approximately 200,000 clones, 80% to 90% of them appearing once. Per germline, CDR1 GTSNPN and CDR2 SVGIG (reference sequence). CDR3 length: 13 amino acids. V dropped 4 bases and J dropped 3 bases, with 9 bases sitting between them. This chain joins TRBV30 and TRBJ2-2; D uncertain. The TCR comes from an adult in good health. This sample comprised peripheral blood, obtained on day 0 of MenACWY control vaccination. Here the CDR3 DNA reads TGTGCCTGGAACTGGAGAGACACCGGGGAGCTGTTTTTT. This gives the protein CAWNWRDTGELFF.